These 22 T cell receptor beta chains were all obtained from the same sample, sequenced in a study of T cells after yellow fever vaccination. One entry per CDR3 protein results from TCRdb running MiXCR on the 5' RACE reads. The sample lists 200,000 to 300,000 distinct CDR3 sequences; 6.9% were seen once. Sequenced material: CD4+ T cells sorted from PBMCs, taken 15 days after the yellow fever booster vaccination. The receptor set was obtained from a man in his thirties or forties who received the YFV17D yellow fever vaccine.

The chain uses TRBV5-1 and TRBJ2-1; 8 bases map to TRBD2. The V segment lost 0 bases and the J segment 8 bases; nucleotides outside the gene matches: 10. This CDR3 is built from 16 residues. Germline CDR1 and CDR2: SGHRS and YFSETQ. CDR3 nucleotides: TGCGCCAGCAGCTTGGCTTCTAGCGGGTCCTCGGATGAGCAGTTCTTC. Translating it yields CASSLASSGSSDEQFF.

The DNA for the CDR3 is TGTGCCACCAGCAGAGACCCGGGAGGGTACAATGAGCAGTTCTTC. This encodes CATSRDPGGYNEQFF. The V gene is TRBV15, the J gene TRBJ2-1, with 8 positions matching TRBD2. J lost 4 bases, V lost 0 bases, and 2 bases had no gene match. Germline V gene sequence: CDR1 LNHNV, CDR2 YYDKDF (reference sequence). The CDR3 has 15 residues. The whole variable domain, filled in from reference TRBV15 and TRBJ2-1, reads DAMVIQNPRYQVTQFGKPVTLSCSQTLNHNVMYWYQQKSSQAPKLLFHYYDKDFNNEADTPDNFQSRRPNTSFCFLDIRSPGLGDTAMYLCATSRDPGGYNEQFFGPGTRLTVL.

This clonotype has at least ten counts. The V call is TRBV6-5, the J call TRBJ2-1; 8 bases are shared with TRBD2. V lost 4 bases and J lost 5; bases outside the gene matches: 4. Germline CDR1 is MNHEY and CDR2 is SVGAGI. The CDR3 extends over 14 amino acids. CDR3 residues: CASSLAGTHNEQFF. The DNA of the CDR3 is TGTGCCAGCAGTTTAGCGGGAACACACAATGAGCAGTTCTTC.

This clonotype was seen a few times. The chain has TRBV13 and TRBJ2-1; 9 bases line up with TRBD1. Germline assignment: CDR1 PRHDT and CDR2 FYEKMQ (reference sequence). V was pared by 5 bases and J by 2 bases, with 7 bases of the junction left unmatched. The CDR3 runs to 16 residues. Here the CDR3 DNA reads TGTGCCAGCAGCCCCCCCGGGACAGGGACCTACAATGAGCAGTTCTTC. It translates to CASSPPGTGTYNEQFF.

This clonotype occurred a few times. The chain uses TRBV19 and TRBJ2-1; no definite D call. Trimming removed 3 bases from V and 3 bases from J, with 9 bases in between. The CDR3 runs to 14 residues. Looked up from germline, CDR1 is LNHDA and CDR2 is SQIVND (reference sequence). The chain's CDR3 is CASSMADYYNEQFF. In DNA, the CDR3 is TGTGCCAGTAGTATGGCAGATTACTACAATGAGCAGTTCTTC.

This clonotype was found many times. Relative to the germline gene, one junction end is altered; a read error may explain this. The chain joins TRBV7-7 to TRBJ2-5; perhaps TRBD2 as D (5 bases). Per the germline V gene, CDR1 is SSHAT and CDR2 is FNYEAQ (reference sequence). The CDR3 length is 14 residues. CDR3: CASSLAGDQETQYF. DNA of the CDR3: TGTGCTAGCAGCTTAGCCGGGGACCAAGAGACCCAGTACTTC.

The chain recombines TRBV7-9 with TRBJ2-1; no reliable D call. V shed 5 bases and J shed 10 bases, with 12 bases lying between them. The CDR3 spans 12 residues. From germline, CDR1 is SEHNR and CDR2 FQNEAQ (reference sequence). The CDR3 DNA reads TGTGCCAGCAGCCAGAAGTCCGAGGAGCAGTTCTTC. It codes for CASSQKSEEQFF.

This clonotype turned up a few times. The chain uses TRBV9 and TRBJ2-3, with 10 bases aligning to TRBD2. This CDR3 is built from 17 residues. Per the germline V gene, CDR1 is SGDLS and CDR2 is YYNGEE. V shed 0 bases, J shed 3 bases, and the junction held 7 bases outside the gene matches. The CDR3, as DNA: TGTGCCAGCAGCGTAGCTCTAGCGGGAGCAGGAACAGATACGCAGTATTTT. It specifies CASSVALAGAGTDTQYF. The complete variable domain, with remaining parts taken from reference TRBV9 and TRBJ2-3, reads DSGVTQTPKHLITATGQRVTLRCSPRSGDLSVYWYQQSLDQGLQFLIQYYNGEERAKGNILERFSAQQFPDLHSELNLSSLELGDSALYFCASSVALAGAGTDTQYFGPGTRLTVL.

Only a few counts were recorded for this clonotype. The V and J genes are TRBV20-1 and TRBJ1-2; 7 bases fit TRBD1. Germline lookup yields CDR1 DFQATT and CDR2 SNEGSKA (reference sequence). CDR3 length: 13 amino acids. J gave up 8 bases and V 6 bases, and 12 bases lay outside the gene matches. The CDR3: CSAENRGFGGYTF. In nucleotides, the CDR3 is TGCAGTGCCGAGAACAGGGGATTCGGCGGCTACACCTTC.

This chain links TRBV11-2 with TRBJ2-1; TRBD2 aligns across 9 bases. Looked up from germline, CDR1 is SGHAT and CDR2 is FQNNGV. The CDR3 runs 20 residues. The ends lost 3 bases at V and 0 bases at J; junction bases unmatched: 15. CDR3 in DNA: TGTGCCAGCAGCTTCCATGGACTAGCGCCCGATATCAGCTCCTACAATGAGCAGTTCTTC. It is translated as CASSFHGLAPDISSYNEQFF.

This clonotype was picked up many times. The DNA of the CDR3 is TGTGCCAGCAGCTTTCAGGGGGTCGTGGCAGATACGCAGTATTTT. This gives the protein CASSFQGVVADTQYF. V and J are TRBV7-2 and TRBJ2-3; TRBD1 agrees at 7 bases. J gave up 4 bases and V 3 bases, and 7 bases lay outside the gene matches. From germline, CDR1 is SGHTA and CDR2 FQGNSA. CDR3 length: 15 amino acids.

This chain connects TRBV20-1 to TRBJ1-5, with D perhaps TRBD1 (6 bases). The CDR3 is 14 amino acids. Germline V CDR1 and CDR2: DFQATT, SNEGSKA (reference sequence). The germline V and J ends were trimmed by 3 bases and 6 bases, with 15 bases remaining between them. CDR3 DNA: TGCAGTGCTAGGGTGGTAGGGGGGGGTCAGCCCCAGCATTTT. This sequence encodes CSARVVGGGQPQHF.

The sample holds many counts of this clonotype. This chain links TRBV12-3 or TRBV12-4 with TRBJ2-7, with D tentatively TRBD1 (5 bases). V shed 3 bases and J shed 2 bases, with 11 bases lying between them. CDR3 length: 14 amino acids. In DNA form, the CDR3 reads TGTGCCAGCAGTTTGAAGCAGGGCCCCTACGAGCAGTACTTC. This codes for CASSLKQGPYEQYF.

This clonotype was observed a few times. CDR3 DNA sequence: TGTGCCAGCAGCTTGTCACAGGGGGACCCCACTAATCAGCCCCAGCATTTT. Protein sequence: CASSLSQGDPTNQPQHF. The J gene is TRBJ1-5, the V gene TRBV5-4, with TRBD1 matching over 8 bases. J gave up 4 bases and V 1 base, and 10 bases lay outside the gene matches. The germline gives CDR1 SGHNT, CDR2 YYREEE (reference sequence). The CDR3 extends over 17 amino acids.

This clonotype was seen ten or more times. This chain links TRBV27 with TRBJ2-5; 12 bases fit TRBD2. The V segment lost 6 bases and the J segment 3 bases; nucleotides outside the gene matches: 8. The CDR3 sequence is 16 residues long. Germline V gene sequence: CDR1 MNHEY, CDR2 SMNVEV (reference sequence). In nucleotides, the CDR3 is TGTGCCAGCAGCGGCGGTCGGACTAGCGGGGAAGAGACCCAGTACTTC. Protein: CASSGGRTSGEETQYF.

The chain links TRBV7-9 to TRBJ1-5; 7 nucleotides line up with TRBD1. The CDR3 covers 16 residues. With V trimmed by 9 bases and J by 3 bases, 14 bases remained unmatched. Germline CDR1 SEHNR, CDR2 FQNEAQ (reference sequence). CDR3 sequence: CARSQGGPQFNQPQHF. In nucleotides, the CDR3 is TGTGCCAGAAGCCAGGGGGGGCCGCAGTTCAATCAGCCCCAGCATTTT. The full variable domain, its missing parts supplied by reference TRBV7-9 and TRBJ1-5, is DTGVSQNPRHKITKRGQNVTFRCDPISEHNRLYWYRQTLGQGPEFLTYFQNEAQLEKSRLLSDRFSAERPKGSFSTLEIQRTEQGDSAMYLCARSQGGPQFNQPQHFGDGTRLSIL.

This clonotype turned up a few times. The chain employs TRBV12-5 and TRBJ2-7; perhaps TRBD2 as D (6 bases). Per germline, CDR1 LGHNT and CDR2 FRNRAP. The CDR3 covers 19 residues. V lost 1 base and J lost 0, with 22 bases in between. CDR3 sequence reads: CASGLDSPRDWGSSYEQYF. The CDR3 coding sequence is TGTGCTAGTGGTTTGGACTCGCCTCGGGACTGGGGGAGCTCCTACGAGCAGTACTTC.

This clonotype has more than one count but fewer than ten. This chain connects TRBV7-2 to TRBJ2-3; 10 bases align to TRBD2. The CDR3 is 16 residues long. J gave up 5 bases and V 4 bases, and 9 bases lay outside the gene matches. Germline V gene sequence: CDR1 SGHTA, CDR2 FQGNSA. The CDR3 is CASSSISSGRRDTQYF. As DNA, the CDR3 is TGTGCCAGCAGCTCAATATCTAGCGGGAGAAGAGATACGCAGTATTTT.

This clonotype was seen many times. This chain connects TRBV6-1 to TRBJ2-5; 9 bases are a match to TRBD2. The J segment lost 2 bases and the V segment lost 5 bases, leaving 9 bases of the junction unmatched. This CDR3 is built from 16 residues. The germline CDR1 and CDR2 sequences are MNHNS and SASEGT. The CDR3 nucleotides read TGTGCCAGCAGTACCGCGGGACTAGCAGATCAAGAGACCCAGTACTTC. Amino acid sequence: CASSTAGLADQETQYF.

This clonotype was seen ten or more times. V gene TRBV5-5 combines with J gene TRBJ2-1, with a tentative D call TRBD2 (6 bases). This CDR3 spans 14 amino acids. CDR1 and CDR2 from the germline V gene are SGHKS and YYEKEE (reference sequence). V gave up 0 bases and J gave up 4 bases, with 8 bases separating them. Here the CDR3 DNA reads TGTGCCAGCAGCTTGGTGGGGACTTACAATGAGCAGTTCTTC. Protein sequence: CASSLVGTYNEQFF.

In its sample, this clonotype was seen many times. J is TRBJ2-1 and V is TRBV5-1, with 7 bases that match TRBD2. With 5 bases clipped from V and 7 bases from J, the junction kept 12 bases outside the gene matches. In germline, CDR1 is SGHRS, CDR2 YFSETQ. This CDR3 is built from 15 residues. The CDR3 here is CASSYAPGLQNEQFF. The CDR3 nucleotides read TGCGCCAGCAGTTACGCCCCGGGACTACAAAATGAGCAGTTCTTC.

The chain couples TRBV10-2 to TRBJ2-2; TRBD2 aligns across 15 bases. CDR1 and CDR2 (germline): WSHSY, SAAADI. The CDR3 is made up of 17 amino acids. J gave up 9 bases and V 8 bases, and 13 bases lay outside the gene matches. The CDR3 DNA sequence: TGCGCCAGCGGCCTTGGACTAGCGGGAGGGCAGGTCAGGGAGCTGTTTTTT. This gives the protein CASGLGLAGGQVRELFF.